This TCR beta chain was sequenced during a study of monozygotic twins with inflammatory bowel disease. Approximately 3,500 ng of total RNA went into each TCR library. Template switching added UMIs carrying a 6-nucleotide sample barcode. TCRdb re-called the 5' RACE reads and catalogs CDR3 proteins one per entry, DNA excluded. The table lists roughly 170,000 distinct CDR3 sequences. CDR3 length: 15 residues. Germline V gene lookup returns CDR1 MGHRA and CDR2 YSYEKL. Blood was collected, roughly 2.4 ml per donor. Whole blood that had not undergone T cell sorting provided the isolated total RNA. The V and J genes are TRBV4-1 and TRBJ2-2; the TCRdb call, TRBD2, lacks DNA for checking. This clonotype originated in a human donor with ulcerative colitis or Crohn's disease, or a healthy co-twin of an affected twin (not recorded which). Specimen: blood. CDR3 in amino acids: CASSHLPGGTGELFF.